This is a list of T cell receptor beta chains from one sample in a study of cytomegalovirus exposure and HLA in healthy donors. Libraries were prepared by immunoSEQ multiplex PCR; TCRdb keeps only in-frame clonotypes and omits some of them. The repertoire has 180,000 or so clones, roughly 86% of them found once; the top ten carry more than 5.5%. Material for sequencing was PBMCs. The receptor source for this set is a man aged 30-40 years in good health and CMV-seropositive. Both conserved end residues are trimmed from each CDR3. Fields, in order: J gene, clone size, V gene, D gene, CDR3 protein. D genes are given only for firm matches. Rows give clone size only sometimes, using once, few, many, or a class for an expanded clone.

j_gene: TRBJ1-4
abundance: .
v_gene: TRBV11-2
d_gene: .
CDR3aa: ASSLWGQAGEKLF

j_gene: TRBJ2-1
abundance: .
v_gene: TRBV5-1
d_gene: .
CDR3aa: ASSSRLGGEQF

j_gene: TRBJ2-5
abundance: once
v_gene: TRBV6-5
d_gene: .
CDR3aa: ASSYRGSTPETQY

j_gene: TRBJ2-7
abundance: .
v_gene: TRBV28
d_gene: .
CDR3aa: ASSLLQINYEQY

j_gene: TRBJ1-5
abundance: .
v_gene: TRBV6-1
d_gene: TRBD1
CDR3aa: ASSEVEGAGNQPQH

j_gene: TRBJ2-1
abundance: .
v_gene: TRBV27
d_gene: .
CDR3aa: ASTPSSYNEQF

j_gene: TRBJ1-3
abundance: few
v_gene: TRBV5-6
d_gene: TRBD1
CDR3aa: ASSLGGQGARRY

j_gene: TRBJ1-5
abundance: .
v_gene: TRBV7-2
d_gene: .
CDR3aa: ASSSDGLNQPQH

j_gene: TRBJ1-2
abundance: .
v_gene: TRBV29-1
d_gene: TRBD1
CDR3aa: SVAVTGERGYT

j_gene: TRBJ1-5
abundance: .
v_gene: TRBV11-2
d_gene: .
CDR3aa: ASSPDSTRTQPQH

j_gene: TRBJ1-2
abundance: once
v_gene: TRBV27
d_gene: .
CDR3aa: ASSLSPDMVGYT

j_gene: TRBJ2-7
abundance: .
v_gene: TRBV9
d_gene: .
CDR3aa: ASSVGGRTYEQY

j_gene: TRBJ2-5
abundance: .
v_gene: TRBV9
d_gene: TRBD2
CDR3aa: ASSVGASGREVGETQY

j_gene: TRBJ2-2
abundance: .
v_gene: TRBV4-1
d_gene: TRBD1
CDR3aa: ASSQGGTGNTGELF

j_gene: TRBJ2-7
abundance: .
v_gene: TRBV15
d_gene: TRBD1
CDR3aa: ATSGTGVAEQY

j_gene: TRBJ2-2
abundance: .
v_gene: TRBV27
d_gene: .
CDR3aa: ASSSPMRELF

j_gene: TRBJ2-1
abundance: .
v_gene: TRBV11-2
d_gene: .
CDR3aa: ASSSPQKYNEQF

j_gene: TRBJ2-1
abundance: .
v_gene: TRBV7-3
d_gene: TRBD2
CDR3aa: ASSLLAGDRNEQF

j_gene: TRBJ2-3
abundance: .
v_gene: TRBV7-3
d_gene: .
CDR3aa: ASSLTARGPDTQY

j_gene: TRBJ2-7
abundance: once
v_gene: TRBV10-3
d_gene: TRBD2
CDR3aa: AISDRRLATGEEQY

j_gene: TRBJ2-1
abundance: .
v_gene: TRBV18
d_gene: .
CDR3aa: ASSLDVNEQF

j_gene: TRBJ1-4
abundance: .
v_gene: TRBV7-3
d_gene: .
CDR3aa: ASSFYPISATNEKLF

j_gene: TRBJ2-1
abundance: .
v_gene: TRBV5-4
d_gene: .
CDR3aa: ASSLELWGAHEQF

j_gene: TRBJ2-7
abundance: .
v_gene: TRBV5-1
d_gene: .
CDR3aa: ASSFGQGQGEQY

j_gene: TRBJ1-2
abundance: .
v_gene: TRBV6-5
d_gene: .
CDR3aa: ASSRDRTVYGYT

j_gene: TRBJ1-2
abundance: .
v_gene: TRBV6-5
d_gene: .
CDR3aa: ASSYSPQGYGYT

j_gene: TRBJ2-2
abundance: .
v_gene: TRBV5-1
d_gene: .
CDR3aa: ASSLGHLDTGELF

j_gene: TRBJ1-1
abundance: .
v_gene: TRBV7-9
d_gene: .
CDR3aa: ASSLTGPGTEAF

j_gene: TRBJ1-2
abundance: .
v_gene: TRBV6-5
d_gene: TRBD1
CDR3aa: ASTGDRGTEYT